The T cell receptor (beta chain) described here comes from a study of Ad26.COV2.S vaccination and SARS-CoV-2 variants. Treatment noted: 15 to 20 received Ad26.COV2.S at low or high dose, single or two shots; about 5 received placebo; per-sample allocation not given. Material that was analyzed had been drawn on day 63 after the first vaccine or placebo injection. The donor's status was that of an adult aged 18-55 years in Boston. Germline lookup yields CDR1 SNHLY and CDR2 FYNNEI. The CDR3 contains 16 residues. Unmatched junction bases numbered 13, after V lost 7 bases and J lost 7 bases. General study points: Spike-specific CD8+ and CD4+ T cell responses reportedly showed substantial breadth after vaccination.

TCRdb's copy holds only in-frame clones and misses some; the assay was immunoSEQ multiplex PCR. Here the sample spans 300,000 to 500,000 clones, less than 90% being singletons. Turning to this clone: Antigen: not known.

The material was peripheral blood, obtained in a trial of Ad26.COV2.S vaccine versus placebo. This clonotype originated in a person between 18 and 65 years old who received the Ad26.COV2.S COVID-19 vaccine or a placebo. The genes are TRBV2 and TRBJ1-4; 9 bases are shared with TRBD1. CDR3 sequence (DNA): TGTGCCAGCAAGACACATCCGGACAGGGGAGCTGAAAAACTGTTTTTT. Translation gives CASKTHPDRGAEKLFF.